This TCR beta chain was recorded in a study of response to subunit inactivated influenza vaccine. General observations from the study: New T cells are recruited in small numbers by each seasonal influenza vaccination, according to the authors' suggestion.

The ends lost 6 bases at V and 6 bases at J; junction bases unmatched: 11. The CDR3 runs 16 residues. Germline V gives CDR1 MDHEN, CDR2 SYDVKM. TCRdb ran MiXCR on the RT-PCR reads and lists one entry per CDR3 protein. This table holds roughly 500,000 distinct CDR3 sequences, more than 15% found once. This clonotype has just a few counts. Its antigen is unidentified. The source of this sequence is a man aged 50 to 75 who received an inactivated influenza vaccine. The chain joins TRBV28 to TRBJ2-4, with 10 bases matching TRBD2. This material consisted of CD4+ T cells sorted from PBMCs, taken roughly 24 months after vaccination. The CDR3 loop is CASSPHQLAGLNIQYF. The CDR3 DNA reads TGTGCCAGCAGCCCTCACCAACTAGCGGGGTTAAACATTCAGTACTTC.